Presented here are 27 T cell receptor beta chains from one specimen sequenced in a study of blood T cells in healthy people across ages. A J-beta primer mix and a sample-barcoded 5' primer were used in a second PCR of roughly 6 to 11 cycles. TCRdb itself ran the 5' RACE reads through MiXCR, one entry per CDR3 protein. The repertoire includes fewer than 900,000 distinct CDR3 sequences, 45% to 50% of them detected once, and around a third sits in the top ten. Sequenced input: blood. These receptors were taken from a woman aged 55-75 years in good health.

This clonotype was recorded a few times. This chain connects TRBV29-1 to TRBJ2-1; a possible D gene is TRBD2 (6 bases). The CDR3 is 14 residues long. The ends were cut back, 6 bases at V and 7 bases at J, with 19 bases in the middle. Germline V gene sequence: CDR1 SQVTM, CDR2 ANQGSEA. CDR3 residues: CSVERRVSGNEQFF. The CDR3 nucleotides are TGCAGCGTAGAAAGGAGGGTCTCGGGTAATGAGCAGTTCTTC.

This clonotype was detected once. The rearrangement links TRBV20-1 to TRBJ1-5; D possibly corresponds to TRBD1 (5 bases). The CDR3 runs 15 residues. Germline CDR1 DFQATT, CDR2 SNEGSKA (reference sequence). V lost 4 bases and J lost 0, with 13 bases in between. DNA for the CDR3: TGCAGTGCTATCCCGGGGGGAATTAGCAATCAGCCCCAGCATTTT. This encodes CSAIPGGISNQPQHF.

This clonotype was picked up a small number of times. The chain links TRBV10-3 to TRBJ2-5, with TRBD2 as a possible D gene (5 bases). The CDR3 extends over 14 amino acids. The germline V gene encodes CDR1 ENHRY and CDR2 SYGVKD. V lost 4 bases to trimming and J lost 5 bases, with 14 bases between them. CDR3 sequence: CAISGPGVGETQYF. As DNA, the CDR3 is TGTGCCATCAGTGGGCCCGGGGTTGGGGAGACCCAGTACTTC.

This sequence joins TRBV4-3 and TRBJ2-5, with 8 bases aligning to TRBD2. The length of the CDR3 is 15 residues. The germline gives CDR1 LGHNA, CDR2 YSLEER. Trimming at V came to 6 bases and at J to 11 bases, leaving 17 bases not matched to a gene. The chain's CDR3 is CASSPSGTRSNEQYF. CDR3 coding DNA: TGCGCCAGCAGTCCCTCCGGGACTAGGTCGAATGAGCAGTACTTC.

The gene calls are TRBV7-9 and TRBJ2-1, with D possibly being TRBD2 (5 bases). Germline values: CDR1 SEHNR, CDR2 FQNEAQ (reference sequence). Trimming took off 5 bases at V and 0 bases at J, with 8 bases between the two ends. CDR3 length equals 14 residues. The CDR3 here is CASSTADSYNEQFF. The CDR3 nucleotides are TGTGCCAGCAGCACAGCGGACTCCTACAATGAGCAGTTCTTC. The full variable domain, its missing parts supplied by reference TRBV7-9 and TRBJ2-1, is DTGVSQNPRHKITKRGQNVTFRCDPISEHNRLYWYRQTLGQGPEFLTYFQNEAQLEKSRLLSDRFSAERPKGSFSTLEIQRTEQGDSAMYLCASSTADSYNEQFFGPGTRLTVL.

This chain uses TRBV27 with TRBJ2-4; D is unclear. This CDR3 is 13 amino acids long. Trimming shortened V by 0 bases and J by 12 bases, and 12 bases separated the two germline ends. CDR1 and CDR2 from the germline V gene are MNHEY and SMNVEV (reference sequence). The CDR3 nucleotides read TGTGCCAGCAGTTTATCGTATCCGAGTAGTCAGTACTTC. Residues: CASSLSYPSSQYF.

The CDR3, as DNA: TGTGCCAGCAGCCAAGAGTTATTACAGGGGGCTGGGGCCAACGTCCTGACTTTC. It codes for CASSQELLQGAGANVLTF. The V call is TRBV4-2, the J call TRBJ2-6, with 8 bases identical to TRBD1. V lost 0 bases to trimming and J lost 2 bases; unmatched junction nucleotides: 6. The CDR3 loop spans 18 amino acids. The germline gives CDR1 LGHNA, CDR2 YNFKEQ.

This clonotype was picked up one time. This rearrangement joins TRBV4-3 to TRBJ1-5; D gene ambiguous. Trimming removed 5 bases from V and 4 bases from J, with 12 bases in between. Germline V gene lookup returns CDR1 LGHNA and CDR2 YSLEER. There are 14 residues in the CDR3. This chain's CDR3 is CASSESSTNQPQHF. The CDR3 DNA sequence: TGCGCCAGCAGCGAATCCTCAACTAATCAGCCCCAGCATTTT.

The chain has TRBV10-3 and TRBJ2-5; a weak D match, TRBD1 (5 bases). This CDR3 spans 14 amino acids. CDR1 and CDR2 from the germline V gene are ENHRY and SYGVKD. V shed 0 bases and J shed 1 base, with 6 bases lying between them. The CDR3 reads CAISESGPQETQYF. DNA for the CDR3: TGTGCCATCAGTGAGTCGGGGCCCCAAGAGACCCAGTACTTC.

The V call is TRBV20-1, the J call TRBJ1-1; 7 bases are a match to TRBD1. The ends lost 6 bases at V and 3 bases at J; junction bases unmatched: 4. The V gene's germline CDR1 is DFQATT and CDR2 SNEGSKA (reference sequence). The CDR3 has 12 residues. Here the CDR3 reads CSATQGDTEAFF. The CDR3 DNA reads as TGCAGTGCCACGCAGGGGGACACTGAAGCTTTCTTT.

The rearrangement joins TRBV10-3 to TRBJ2-7; 14 bases fit TRBD2. From germline, CDR1 is ENHRY and CDR2 SYGVKD. V dropped 6 bases and J dropped 4; count of bases not matched to a gene: 14. This CDR3 has 18 residues. The CDR3 nucleotides are TGTGCCATCAGGGCCGGGACTAGCGGGAGCCCAGTGGGTTACGAGCAGTACTTC. It codes for CAIRAGTSGSPVGYEQYF.

This chain uses TRBV4-3 with TRBJ2-2, with D possibly being TRBD1 (5 bases). CDR3 size: 14 residues. The V gene's germline CDR1 is LGHNA and CDR2 YSLEER. V lost 1 base to trimming and J lost 6 bases, with 9 bases between them. CDR3 sequence reads: CASSQALRAGELFF. CDR3 bases: TGCGCCAGCAGCCAAGCACTCAGGGCCGGGGAGCTGTTTTTT.

In the case of this clonotype: The DNA is omitted, as the CDR3 cannot be located on it reliably, and the CDR3 follows TCRdb's listing. The rearrangement joins TRBV21-1 to TRBJ2-1; the tabulated D call, TRBD1, remains unverified against the DNA. TRBV21-1 represents a pseudogene. Both ends counted, the CDR3 spans 23 residues. CDR3: CASSKEDFVGRGSGLCSYNEQYF.

The rearrangement uses TRBV14 and TRBJ2-1; the D call may be TRBD1 or TRBD2 (5 bases each). V lost 0 bases and J 9 bases, leaving 18 bases between the germline ends. Per germline, CDR1 SGHDN and CDR2 FVKESK. The CDR3 has 16 residues. CDR3 in amino acids: CASSQDHPGPVREQFF. CDR3 nucleotide sequence: TGTGCCAGCAGCCAAGATCACCCGGGACCAGTTCGTGAGCAGTTCTTC.

This clonotype appeared a few times. This chain uses TRBV5-1 with TRBJ1-2, with 8 positions matching TRBD1. This CDR3 has 17 amino acids. Germline trimming cut 2 bases from V and 5 bases from J; bases unmatched to any gene: 14. Germline-derived CDR1 and CDR2 are SGHRS and YFSETQ. The CDR3 region is CASSLTPMTGAEYGYTF. The DNA of the CDR3 is TGCGCCAGCAGCTTAACACCCATGACAGGGGCTGAGTATGGCTACACCTTC. The entire variable domain, with the rest obtained from reference TRBV5-1 and TRBJ1-2, is as follows: KAGVTQTPRYLIKTRGQQVTLSCSPISGHRSVSWYQQTPGQGLQFLFEYFSETQRNKGNFPGRFSGRQFSNSRSEMNVSTLELGDSALYLCASSLTPMTGAEYGYTFGSGTRLTVV.

The rearrangement uses TRBV20-1 and TRBJ2-1; TRBD2 matches at 9 bases. There are 13 residues in the CDR3. The trim removed 5 bases at V and 2 bases at J, leaving 1 base unmatched. CDR1 and CDR2 (germline): DFQATT, SNEGSKA (reference sequence). CDR3 sequence reads: CSARGRAYNEQFF. The CDR3 nucleotides read TGCAGTGCTCGCGGGAGGGCCTACAATGAGCAGTTCTTC.

The chain combines TRBV29-1 with TRBJ2-1; 7 nucleotides match TRBD2. The CDR3 runs 12 residues. Germline trimming cut 7 bases from V and 6 bases from J; bases unmatched to any gene: 6. The germline CDR1 and CDR2 sequences are SQVTM and ANQGSEA. The CDR3 DNA reads as TGCAGCGGAATGGCGGGGGTCAATGAGCAGTTCTTC. Translating it yields CSGMAGVNEQFF.

The chain recombines TRBV27 with TRBJ1-1; TRBD1 aligns across 12 bases. Germline CDR1 is MNHEY and CDR2 is SMNVEV (reference sequence). Trimming cost V 6 bases and J 11 bases; bases outside gene matches: 7. The CDR3 totals 13 residues. As DNA, the CDR3 is TGTGCCAGCAGCCGGGACAGGGGGCGTCTTGCTTTCTTT. It translates to CASSRDRGRLAFF.

This chain connects TRBV7-2 to TRBJ2-3, with no clear D. This CDR3 has 14 residues. Trimming pared 3 bases from V and 5 bases from J, leaving 12 bases between. Per the germline V gene, CDR1 is SGHTA and CDR2 is FQGNSA. CDR3 DNA sequence: TGTGCCAGCAGCTTCTTAGGGCCCCGAGATACGCAGTATTTT. Translated, it gives CASSFLGPRDTQYF.

This rearrangement joins TRBV6-2 or TRBV6-3 to TRBJ1-4, with D perhaps TRBD1 (5 bases). Looked up from germline, CDR1 is MNHEY and CDR2 is SVGEGT. V shed 6 bases and J shed 0 bases, with 11 bases lying between them. This CDR3 spans 15 amino acids. CDR3 DNA: TGTGCCAGCAGATTGGGGCAGGCAACTAATGAAAAACTGTTTTTT. It is translated as CASRLGQATNEKLFF.

The chain has TRBV29-1 and TRBJ2-1, with 7 bases aligning to TRBD2. The CDR3 totals 15 residues. V dropped 5 bases and J dropped 0; count of bases not matched to a gene: 7. Germline assignment: CDR1 SQVTM and CDR2 ANQGSEA. The CDR3 DNA reads as TGCAGCGTTACCCCGGGGGGAAGCTCCTACAATGAGCAGTTCTTC. It encodes CSVTPGGSSYNEQFF.

CDR3 in DNA: TGTGCCAGCAGTGAAGGGGGGGCCATCTTACCATATGGCTACACCTTC. It translates to CASSEGGAILPYGYTF. This rearrangement joins TRBV25-1 to TRBJ1-2; D might be TRBD1 (6 bases). CDR1 is MGHDK and CDR2 is SYGVNS in the germline V gene. Trimming removed 2 bases from V and 5 bases from J, with 18 bases in between. The CDR3 loop spans 16 amino acids.

J is TRBJ2-1 and V is TRBV18; TRBD1 is a possible D gene (6 bases). CDR1 and CDR2 (germline): KGHSH, LQKENI. V shed 0 bases and J shed 7 bases, with 16 bases lying between them. This CDR3 region has 16 residues. CDR3: CASSPPERGIRNEQFF. The CDR3 nucleotides read TGTGCCAGCTCACCACCTGAGAGGGGGATTCGGAATGAGCAGTTCTTC.

The rearrangement links TRBV24-1 to TRBJ2-1, with 12 bases aligning to TRBD2. The V and J ends lost 4 bases and 6 bases, in that order; junction bases with no gene match: 6. The CDR3 is made up of 16 amino acids. Germline V gives CDR1 KGHDR, CDR2 SFDVKD. CDR3 residues: CATSDQTSGRSNEQFF. The DNA of the CDR3 is TGTGCCACCAGTGACCAAACTAGCGGGAGGTCCAATGAGCAGTTCTTC.

The chain combines TRBV28 with TRBJ2-1, with 13 bases identical to TRBD2. The ends lost 4 bases at V and 7 bases at J; junction bases unmatched: 7. Germline loops: CDR1 MDHEN, CDR2 SYDVKM. This CDR3 contains 16 residues. CDR3 in amino acids: CASSSILAGGPNEQFF. The CDR3 nucleotides are TGTGCCAGCAGTTCAATACTAGCGGGAGGGCCTAATGAGCAGTTCTTC.

This clonotype was picked up a small number of times. The chain has TRBV27 and TRBJ2-7; tentative D call: TRBD2 (5 bases). V dropped 3 bases and J dropped 2 bases, with 11 bases sitting between them. CDR1 and CDR2 (germline): MNHEY, SMNVEV (reference sequence). This CDR3 comprises 14 residues. Here the CDR3 reads CASSFGKTTYEQYF. CDR3 in DNA: TGTGCCAGCAGTTTCGGGAAGACTACCTACGAGCAGTACTTC.

The chain is built from TRBV5-6 and TRBJ2-4; the match to TRBD2 covers 8 bases. J lost 13 bases, V lost 4 bases, and 19 bases had no gene match. The CDR3 loop spans 16 amino acids. Per the germline V gene, CDR1 is SGHDT and CDR2 is YYEEEE. CDR3: CASSTRAGSGNSEQYF. The CDR3 nucleotides are TGTGCCAGCAGCACTAGGGCGGGTAGCGGGAACAGTGAGCAGTACTTC. The entire variable domain, with the rest obtained from reference TRBV5-6 and TRBJ2-4, is as follows: DAGVTQSPTHLIKTRGQQVTLRCSPKSGHDTVSWYQQALGQGPQFIFQYYEEEERQRGNFPDRFSGHQFPNYSSELNVNALLLGDSALYLCASSTRAGSGNSEQYFGAGTRLSVL.